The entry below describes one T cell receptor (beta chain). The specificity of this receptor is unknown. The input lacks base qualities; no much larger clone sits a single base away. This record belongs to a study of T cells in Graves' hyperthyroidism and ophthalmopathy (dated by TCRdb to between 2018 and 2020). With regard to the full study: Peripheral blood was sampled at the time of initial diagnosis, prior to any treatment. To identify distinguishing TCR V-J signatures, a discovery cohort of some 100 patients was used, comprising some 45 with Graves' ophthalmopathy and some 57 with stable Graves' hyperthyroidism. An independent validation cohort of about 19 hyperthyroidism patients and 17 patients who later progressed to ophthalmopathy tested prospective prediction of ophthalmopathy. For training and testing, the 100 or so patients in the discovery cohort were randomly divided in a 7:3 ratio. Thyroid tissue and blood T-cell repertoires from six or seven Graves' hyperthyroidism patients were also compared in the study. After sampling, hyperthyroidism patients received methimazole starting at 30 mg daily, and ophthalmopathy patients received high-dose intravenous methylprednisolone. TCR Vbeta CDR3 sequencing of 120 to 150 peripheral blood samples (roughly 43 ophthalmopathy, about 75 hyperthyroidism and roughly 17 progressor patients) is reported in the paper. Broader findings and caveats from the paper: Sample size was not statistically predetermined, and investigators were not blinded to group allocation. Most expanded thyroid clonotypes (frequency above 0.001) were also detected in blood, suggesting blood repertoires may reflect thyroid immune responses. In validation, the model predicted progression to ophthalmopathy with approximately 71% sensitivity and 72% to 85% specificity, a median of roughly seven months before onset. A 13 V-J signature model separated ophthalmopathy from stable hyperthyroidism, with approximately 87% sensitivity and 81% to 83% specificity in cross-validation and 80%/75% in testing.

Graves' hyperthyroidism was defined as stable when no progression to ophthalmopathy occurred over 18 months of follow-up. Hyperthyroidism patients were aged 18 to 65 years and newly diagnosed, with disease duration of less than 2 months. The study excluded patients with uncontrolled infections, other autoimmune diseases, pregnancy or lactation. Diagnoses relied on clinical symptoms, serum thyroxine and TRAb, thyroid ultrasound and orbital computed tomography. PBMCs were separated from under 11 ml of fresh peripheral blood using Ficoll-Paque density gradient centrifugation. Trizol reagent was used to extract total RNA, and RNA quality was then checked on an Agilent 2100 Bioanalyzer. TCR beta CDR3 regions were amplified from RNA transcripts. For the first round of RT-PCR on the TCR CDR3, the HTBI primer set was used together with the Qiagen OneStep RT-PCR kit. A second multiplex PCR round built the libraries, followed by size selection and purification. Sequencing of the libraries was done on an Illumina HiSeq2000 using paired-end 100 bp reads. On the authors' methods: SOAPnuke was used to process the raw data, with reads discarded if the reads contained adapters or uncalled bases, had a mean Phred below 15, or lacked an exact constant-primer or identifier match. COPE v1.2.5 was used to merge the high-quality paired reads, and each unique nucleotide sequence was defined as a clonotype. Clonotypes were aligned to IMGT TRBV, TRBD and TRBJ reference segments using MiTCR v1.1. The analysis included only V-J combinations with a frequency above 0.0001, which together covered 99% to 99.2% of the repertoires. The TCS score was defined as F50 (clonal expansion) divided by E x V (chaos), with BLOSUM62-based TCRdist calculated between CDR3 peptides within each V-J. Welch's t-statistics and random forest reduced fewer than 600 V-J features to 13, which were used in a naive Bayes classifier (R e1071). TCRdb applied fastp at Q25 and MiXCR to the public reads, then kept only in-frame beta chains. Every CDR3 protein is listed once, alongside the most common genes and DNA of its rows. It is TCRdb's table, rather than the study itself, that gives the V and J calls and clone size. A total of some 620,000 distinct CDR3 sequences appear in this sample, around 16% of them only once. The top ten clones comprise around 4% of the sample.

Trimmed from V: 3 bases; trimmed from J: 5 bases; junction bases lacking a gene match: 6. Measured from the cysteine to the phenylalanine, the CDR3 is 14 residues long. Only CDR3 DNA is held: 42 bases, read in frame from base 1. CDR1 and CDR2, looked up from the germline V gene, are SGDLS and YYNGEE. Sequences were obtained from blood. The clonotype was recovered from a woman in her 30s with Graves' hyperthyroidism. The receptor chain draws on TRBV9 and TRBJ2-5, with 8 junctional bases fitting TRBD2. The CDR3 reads CASSASGTRETQYF. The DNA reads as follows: TGTGCCAGCAGCGCTTCCGGGACTAGGGAGACCCAGTACTTC.